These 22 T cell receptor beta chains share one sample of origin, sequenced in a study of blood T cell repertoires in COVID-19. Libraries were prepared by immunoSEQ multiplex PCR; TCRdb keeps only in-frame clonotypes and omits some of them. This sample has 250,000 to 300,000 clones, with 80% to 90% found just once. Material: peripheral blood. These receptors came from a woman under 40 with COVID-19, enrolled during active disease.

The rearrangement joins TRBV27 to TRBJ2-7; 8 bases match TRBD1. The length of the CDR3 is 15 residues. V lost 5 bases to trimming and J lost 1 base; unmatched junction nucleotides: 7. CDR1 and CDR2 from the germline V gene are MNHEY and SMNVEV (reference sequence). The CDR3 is CASSPSGGRSYEQYF. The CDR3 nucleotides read TGTGCCAGCAGTCCCTCAGGGGGCAGGTCCTACGAGCAGTACTTC.

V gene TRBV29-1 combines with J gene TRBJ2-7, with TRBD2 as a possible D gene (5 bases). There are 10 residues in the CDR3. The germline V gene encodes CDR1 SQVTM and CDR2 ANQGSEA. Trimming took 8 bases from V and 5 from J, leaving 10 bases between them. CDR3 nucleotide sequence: TGCAGCACTCAGAGGGACGAGCAGTACTTC. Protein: CSTQRDEQYF.

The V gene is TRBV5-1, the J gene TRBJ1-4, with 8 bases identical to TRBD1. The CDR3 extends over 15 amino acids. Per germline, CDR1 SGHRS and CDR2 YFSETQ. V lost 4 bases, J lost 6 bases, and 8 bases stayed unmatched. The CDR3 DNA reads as TGCGCCAGCAGCCCTCCGGACAGGGCGGATGAAAAACTGTTTTTT. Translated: CASSPPDRADEKLFF.

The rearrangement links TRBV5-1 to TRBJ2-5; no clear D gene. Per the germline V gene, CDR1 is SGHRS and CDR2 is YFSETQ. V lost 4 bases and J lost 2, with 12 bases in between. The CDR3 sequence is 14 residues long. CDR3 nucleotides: TGCGCCAGCAGCCCAATTGGGCCGCAAGAGACCCAGTACTTC. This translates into CASSPIGPQETQYF.

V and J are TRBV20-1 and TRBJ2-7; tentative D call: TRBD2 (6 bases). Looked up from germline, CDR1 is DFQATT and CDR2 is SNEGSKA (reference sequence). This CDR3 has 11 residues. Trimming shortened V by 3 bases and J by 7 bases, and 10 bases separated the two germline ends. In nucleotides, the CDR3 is TGCAGTGCTAGCAGGGCGGGGGAGCAGTACTTC. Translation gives CSASRAGEQYF.

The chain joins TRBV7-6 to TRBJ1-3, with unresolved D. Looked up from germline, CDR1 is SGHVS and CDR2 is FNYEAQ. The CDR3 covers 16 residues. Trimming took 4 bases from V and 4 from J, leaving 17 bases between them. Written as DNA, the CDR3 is TGTGCCAGCAGCTCCCAGTTCAGGCCGGGGGGAAACACCATATATTTT. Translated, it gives CASSSQFRPGGNTIYF.

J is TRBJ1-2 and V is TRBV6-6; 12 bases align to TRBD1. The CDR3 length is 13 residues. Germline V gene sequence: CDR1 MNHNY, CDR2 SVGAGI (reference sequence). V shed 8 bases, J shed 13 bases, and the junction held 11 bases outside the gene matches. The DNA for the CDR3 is TGTGCCAGCGGGACAGGGGGCTTCAGTAGGTTCACCTTC. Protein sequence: CASGTGGFSRFTF.

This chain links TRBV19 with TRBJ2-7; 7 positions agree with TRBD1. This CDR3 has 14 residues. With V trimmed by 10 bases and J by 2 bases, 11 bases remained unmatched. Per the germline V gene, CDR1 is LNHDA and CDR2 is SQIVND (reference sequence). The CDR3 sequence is CATKRGHPPYEQYF. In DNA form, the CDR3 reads TGTGCCACTAAAAGGGGGCACCCCCCCTACGAGCAGTACTTC.

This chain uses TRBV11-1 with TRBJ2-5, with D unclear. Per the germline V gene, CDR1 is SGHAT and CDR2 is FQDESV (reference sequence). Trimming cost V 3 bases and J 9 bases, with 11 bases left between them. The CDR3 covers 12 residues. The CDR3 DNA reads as TGTGCCAGCAGCTTCGATAGTTTGTCCCAGTACTTC. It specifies CASSFDSLSQYF.

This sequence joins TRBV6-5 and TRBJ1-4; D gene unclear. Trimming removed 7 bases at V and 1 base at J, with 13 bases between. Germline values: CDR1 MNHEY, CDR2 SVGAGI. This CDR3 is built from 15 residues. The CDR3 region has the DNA TGTGCCAGCAAGGAGGCGCCGGGAACTAATGAAAAACTGTTTTTT. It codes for CASKEAPGTNEKLFF.

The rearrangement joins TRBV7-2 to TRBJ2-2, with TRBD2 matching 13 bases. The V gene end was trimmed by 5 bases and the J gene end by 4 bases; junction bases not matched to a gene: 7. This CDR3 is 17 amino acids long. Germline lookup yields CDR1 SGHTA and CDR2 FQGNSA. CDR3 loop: CASSPTGLAGVTGELFF. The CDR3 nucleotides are TGTGCCAGCAGCCCAACCGGACTAGCGGGGGTCACCGGGGAGCTGTTTTTT.

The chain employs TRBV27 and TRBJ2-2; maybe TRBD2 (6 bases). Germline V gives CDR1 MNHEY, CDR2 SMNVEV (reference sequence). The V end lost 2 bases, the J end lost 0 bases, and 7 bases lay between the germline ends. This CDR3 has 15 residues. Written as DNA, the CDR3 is TGTGCCAGCAGTTTAGGGGGGACGAACACCGGGGAGCTGTTTTTT. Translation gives CASSLGGTNTGELFF.

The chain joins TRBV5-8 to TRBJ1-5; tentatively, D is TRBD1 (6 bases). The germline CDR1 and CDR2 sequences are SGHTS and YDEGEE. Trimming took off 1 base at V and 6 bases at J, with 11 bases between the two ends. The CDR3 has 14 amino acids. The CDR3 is CASSLPGEIQPQHF. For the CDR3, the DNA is TGTGCCAGCAGCTTGCCAGGGGAAATTCAGCCCCAGCATTTT.

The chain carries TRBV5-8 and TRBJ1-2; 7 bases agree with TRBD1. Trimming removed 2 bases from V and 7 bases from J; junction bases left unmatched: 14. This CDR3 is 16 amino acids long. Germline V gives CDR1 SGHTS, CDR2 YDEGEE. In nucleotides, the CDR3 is TGTGCCAGCAGCTTCCAACAGGGGAGCCTCTATGCTGGCTACACCTTC. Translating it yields CASSFQQGSLYAGYTF.

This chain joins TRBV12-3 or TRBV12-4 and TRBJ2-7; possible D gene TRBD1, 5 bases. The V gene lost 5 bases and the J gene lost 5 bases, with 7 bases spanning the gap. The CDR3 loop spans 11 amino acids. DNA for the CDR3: TGTGCCAGCAGTAAACAGGACGAGCAGTACTTC. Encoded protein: CASSKQDEQYF.

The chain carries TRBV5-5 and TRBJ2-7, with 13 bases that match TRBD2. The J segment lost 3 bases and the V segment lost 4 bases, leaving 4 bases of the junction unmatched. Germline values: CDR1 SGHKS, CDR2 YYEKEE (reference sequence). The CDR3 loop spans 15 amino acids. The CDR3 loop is CASSKRTSGGYEQYF. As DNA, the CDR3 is TGTGCCAGCAGCAAACGGACTAGCGGGGGCTACGAGCAGTACTTC. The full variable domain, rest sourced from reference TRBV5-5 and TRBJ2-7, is DAGVTQSPTHLIKTRGQQVTLRCSPISGHKSVSWYQQVLGQGPQFIFQYYEKEERGRGNFPDRFSARQFPNYSSELNVNALLLGDSALYLCASSKRTSGGYEQYFGPGTRLTVT.

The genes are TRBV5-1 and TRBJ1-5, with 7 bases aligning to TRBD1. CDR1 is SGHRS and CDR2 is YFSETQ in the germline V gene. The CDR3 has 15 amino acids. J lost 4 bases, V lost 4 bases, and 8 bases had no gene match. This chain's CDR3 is CASSHGDSPNQPQHF. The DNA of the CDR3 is TGCGCCAGCAGCCACGGGGACAGCCCAAATCAGCCCCAGCATTTT.

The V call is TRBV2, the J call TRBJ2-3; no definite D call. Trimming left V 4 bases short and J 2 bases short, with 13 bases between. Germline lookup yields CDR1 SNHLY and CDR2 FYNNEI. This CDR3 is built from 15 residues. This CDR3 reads CASSGTNYYTDTQYF. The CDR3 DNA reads TGTGCCAGCAGTGGAACTAACTATTACACAGATACGCAGTATTTT.

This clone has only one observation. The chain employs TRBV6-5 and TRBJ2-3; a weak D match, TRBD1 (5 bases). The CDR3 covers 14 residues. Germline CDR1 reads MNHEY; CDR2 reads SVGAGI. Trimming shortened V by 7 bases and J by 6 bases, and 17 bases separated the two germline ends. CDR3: CASTLGPGYDTQYF. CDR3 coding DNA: TGTGCCAGCACTTTAGGGCCAGGGTACGATACGCAGTATTTT.

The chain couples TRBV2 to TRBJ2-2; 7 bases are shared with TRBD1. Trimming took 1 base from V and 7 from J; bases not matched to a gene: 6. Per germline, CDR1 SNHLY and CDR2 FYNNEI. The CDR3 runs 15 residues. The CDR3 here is CASSEGDRVGGELFF. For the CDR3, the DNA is TGTGCCAGCAGTGAAGGCGACAGGGTCGGCGGGGAGCTGTTTTTT.

CDR3 coding DNA: TGTGCCAGCTCACCAGGTCGGGGAGATGGCTACACCTTC. Translating gives CASSPGRGDGYTF. V gene TRBV18 combines with J gene TRBJ1-2, with D unresolved. The V end lost 2 bases, the J end lost 6 bases, and 10 bases lay between the germline ends. The germline V gene has CDR1 KGHSH and CDR2 LQKENI. This CDR3 region has 13 residues. The whole variable domain, filled in from reference TRBV18 and TRBJ1-2, reads NAGVMQNPRHLVRRRGQEARLRCSPMKGHSHVYWYRQLPEEGLKFMVYLQKENIIDESGMPKERFSAEFPKEGPSILRIQQVVRGDSAAYFCASSPGRGDGYTFGSGTRLTVV.

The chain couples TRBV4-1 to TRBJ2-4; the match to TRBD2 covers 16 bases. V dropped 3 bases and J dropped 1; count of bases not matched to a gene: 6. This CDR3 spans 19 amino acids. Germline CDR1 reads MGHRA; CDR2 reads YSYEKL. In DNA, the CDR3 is TGCGCCAGCAGCCAGGGACTAGCGGGGGGGTCAGCGGCCAAAAACATTCAGTACTTC. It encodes CASSQGLAGGSAAKNIQYF.